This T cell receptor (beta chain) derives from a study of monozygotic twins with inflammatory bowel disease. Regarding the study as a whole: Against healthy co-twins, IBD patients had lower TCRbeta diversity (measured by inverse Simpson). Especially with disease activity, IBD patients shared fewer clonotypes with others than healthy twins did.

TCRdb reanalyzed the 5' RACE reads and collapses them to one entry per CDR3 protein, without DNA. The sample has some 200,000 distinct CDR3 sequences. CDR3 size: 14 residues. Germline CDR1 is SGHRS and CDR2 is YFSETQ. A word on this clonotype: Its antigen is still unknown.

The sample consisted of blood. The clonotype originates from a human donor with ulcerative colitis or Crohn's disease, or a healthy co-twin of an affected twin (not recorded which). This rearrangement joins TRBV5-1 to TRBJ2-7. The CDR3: CASSLVGSTYEQYF.